This T cell receptor beta chain was found in a study of cytomegalovirus exposure and HLA in healthy donors. A single count supports this clone. Samples came from healthy bone marrow donors. Use of 60 Vbeta and 13 Jbeta primers characterized the PCR. Some clones are missing from TCRdb's copy, which holds only in-frame ones; the method was immunoSEQ multiplex PCR. The profile shows around 91,000 clones, around 60% of them singletons. The CDR3 has 15 amino acids. With V trimmed by 3 bases and J by 6 bases, 2 bases remained unmatched. Per the germline V gene, CDR1 is ENHRY and CDR2 is SYGVKD. The specimen was PBMCs. The chain couples TRBV10-3 to TRBJ1-6; 10 nucleotides align to TRBD1. This sequence was found in a human donor in good health. The CDR3 is CAISDGQGVNSPLHF. CDR3 nucleotide sequence: TGTGCCATCAGTGATGGACAGGGGGTTAATTCACCCCTCCACTTT.